This TCR beta chain was sequenced for a study of T cell responses to AZD1222 COVID-19 vaccine. Profiled with immunoSEQ multiplex PCR; TCRdb holds only in-frame clones, not every one. The sample totals about 140,000 clones; its top ten clones hold 2% to 2.5%. V dropped 7 bases and J dropped 4 bases, with 10 bases sitting between them. The CDR3 totals 12 residues. This TCR came from an adult in good health. This chain connects TRBV12-3 or TRBV12-4 to TRBJ1-2; D remains unclear. The sequencing sample was made of peripheral blood. CDR3 amino acids: CASKRRLYGYTF. Written as DNA, the CDR3 is TGTGCCAGCAAGAGGCGTCTCTATGGCTACACCTTC.